What follows is one T cell receptor (beta chain) and its context. The data derive from a study of blood T cell repertoires in COVID-19. The overall study: Sites across the United States, Italy and Spain contributed samples from acute and convalescent COVID-19. PBMCs, B-cell-depleted T cells, or T cells were the source of the cDNA or gDNA that made up the material.

Authors' methods: Amplified reference gene primers provided the basis for estimating nucleated cell counts. Assay used: immunoSEQ multiplex PCR; TCRdb lists only in-frame clones, some missing. V, J and clone size reflect that table, while D and trimming were determined from the DNA. The table shows 65,000 or so clones, with 75% to 90% occurring only once. The CDR3 contains 18 residues. Per germline, CDR1 SNHLY and CDR2 FYNNEI. V lost 6 bases, J lost 6 bases, and 19 bases stayed unmatched. Material: peripheral blood. The TCR comes from an older man with acute or convalescent COVID-19. The chain links TRBV2 to TRBJ2-3, with 9 nucleotides matching TRBD2. The CDR3 nucleotides read TGTGCCAGCAGCGTTCACCGAGGAAAGCGGGGGGCCGTTGATACGCAGTATTTT. This gives the protein CASSVHRGKRGAVDTQYF.